This TCR beta chain was sequenced in a study of control samples from healthy donors and cancer patients. The method was immunoSEQ multiplex PCR; TCRdb's version includes in-frame clones alone and lacks a portion of them. The data hold 150,000 or so clones, with approximately 96% observed a single time. The CDR3 has 14 amino acids. The TCR was taken from a man aged 40-55 years in good health. Sequences were obtained from blood. The chain joins TRBV12-2 to TRBJ1-1. TRBV12-2 is tagged as a pseudogene. CDR3 sequence: CASRRAGGNTEAFF. The CDR3 coding sequence is TGTGCAAGTCGCCGTGCGGGAGGGAACACTGAAGCTTTCTTT.